This T cell receptor beta chain comes out of a study of cytomegalovirus exposure and HLA in healthy donors. Germline CDR1 reads SGHTA; CDR2 reads FQGNSA. There are 14 residues in the CDR3. The V and J ends lost 5 bases and 4 bases, in that order; junction bases with no gene match: 8. The PCR employed 60 Vbeta primers together with 13 Jbeta primers. Original processing notes: As a later analysis found, there were about 80 million unique TCR beta chains, of which roughly 11 million were shared. Produced via immunoSEQ multiplex PCR; TCRdb's table is partial and in-frame only. V, J and clone size reflect that table, while D and trimming were determined from the DNA. Here the sample spans 150,000 to 200,000 clones, roughly four fifths being singletons.

The specimen sequenced was PBMCs. The clonotype originates from a man aged 45-60 years in good health and CMV-seropositive. The gene calls are TRBV7-2 and TRBJ2-7; 7 bases match TRBD1. The CDR3 sequence: CASSPRGQNYEQYF. CDR3 DNA sequence: TGTGCCAGCAGCCCACGGGGACAGAATTACGAGCAGTACTTC.